The 31 T cell receptor beta chains below come from one sample, sequenced in a study of T cell responses to AZD1222 COVID-19 vaccine. The data were produced by immunoSEQ multiplex PCR, yet TCRdb's version contains in-frame clones alone and is incomplete. The table records 130,000 to 150,000 clones, 80% to 95% of them present only once. The input for sequencing was peripheral blood, taken on day 0 of AZD1222 vaccination. Receptors were obtained from an adult in good health.

The gene calls are TRBV10-1 and TRBJ1-1; D not certain. The CDR3 contains 14 residues. Germline-derived CDR1 and CDR2 are WNHNN and SYGVQD (reference sequence). V was pared by 2 bases and J by 0 bases, with 7 bases between. The CDR3 is CASSEPQMNTEAFF. CDR3 nucleotides: TGCGCCAGCAGTGAGCCACAGATGAACACTGAAGCTTTCTTT.

The CDR3 protein is CASSSGQATGNTIYF. CDR3 DNA sequence: TGTGCCAGCAGCTCCGGACAGGCGACTGGAAACACCATATATTTT. The chain has TRBV7-8 and TRBJ1-3; 7 bases match TRBD1. The V segment lost 4 bases and the J segment 2 bases; nucleotides outside the gene matches: 5. CDR3 length: 15 residues. Germline lookup yields CDR1 SGHVS and CDR2 FQNEAQ.

The V gene is TRBV12-5, the J gene TRBJ2-1; maybe TRBD1 (6 bases). Per the germline V gene, CDR1 is LGHNT and CDR2 is FRNRAP. V was pared by 0 bases and J by 9 bases, with 9 bases between. The CDR3 has 13 amino acids. The CDR3 is CASGLVQGVEQFF. The CDR3 DNA reads TGTGCTAGTGGTTTGGTACAGGGAGTTGAGCAGTTCTTC.

This clone was observed a single time. This chain connects TRBV10-3 to TRBJ2-5; 9 nucleotides agree with TRBD1. Trimming at V came to 10 bases and at J to 3 bases, leaving 6 bases not matched to a gene. CDR1 and CDR2 from the germline V gene are ENHRY and SYGVKD. This CDR3 is built from 13 residues. As DNA, the CDR3 is TGTGCCAGTGCGGGACAGGGCGAAGAGACCCAGTACTTC. It encodes CASAGQGEETQYF.

This sequence joins TRBV12-3 or TRBV12-4 and TRBJ2-7; D unresolved. Trimming took off 2 bases at V and 1 base at J, with 6 bases between the two ends. The CDR3 is made up of 13 amino acids. CDR3 in amino acids: CASSLYGSYEQYF. The CDR3 nucleotides read TGTGCCAGCAGTTTATACGGGTCCTACGAGCAGTACTTC.

The V and J genes are TRBV28 and TRBJ2-1; possible D gene TRBD2, 6 bases. The V end was cut by 3 bases, the J end by 4 bases, with 16 bases between. The CDR3 sequence is 16 residues long. The germline V gene encodes CDR1 MDHEN and CDR2 SYDVKM. CDR3 sequence: CASSFRGFGAYNEQFF. CDR3 sequence (DNA): TGTGCCAGCAGTTTTCGGGGGTTTGGTGCATACAATGAGCAGTTCTTC.

The rearrangement links TRBV5-6 to TRBJ2-7; no clear D. The CDR3 runs to 11 residues. V was trimmed by 3 bases and J by 6 bases, leaving 7 bases between them. Germline loops: CDR1 SGHDT, CDR2 YYEEEE. This chain's CDR3 is CASSSTGEQYF. CDR3 DNA sequence: TGTGCCAGCAGCTCTACTGGCGAGCAGTACTTC.

The chain joins TRBV7-9 to TRBJ2-3; a possible D gene is TRBD1 (5 bases). CDR3 length equals 17 residues. The germline V gene has CDR1 SEHNR and CDR2 FQNEAQ (reference sequence). V was pared by 5 bases and J by 0 bases, with 18 bases between. The CDR3: CASSGLQGFSSTDTQYF. The CDR3 DNA reads as TGTGCCAGCAGCGGCCTTCAGGGCTTTTCTAGCACAGATACGCAGTATTTT.

The rearrangement joins TRBV28 to TRBJ2-7; no firm D call. The ends were cut back, 5 bases at V and 3 bases at J, with 14 bases in the middle. CDR3 length: 14 amino acids. Germline V gives CDR1 MDHEN, CDR2 SYDVKM. The CDR3 reads CASSPFGLNYEQYF. As DNA, the CDR3 is TGTGCCAGCAGTCCCTTTGGCCTGAACTACGAGCAGTACTTC. The variable domain in full, completed from reference TRBV28 and TRBJ2-7, reads DVKVTQSSRYLVKRTGEKVFLECVQDMDHENMFWYRQDPGLGLRLIYFSYDVKMKEKGDIPEGYSVSREKKERFSLILESASTNQTSMYLCASSPFGLNYEQYFGPGTRLTVT.

The rearrangement joins TRBV9 to TRBJ1-1; no reliable D call. The V end lost 3 bases, the J end lost 3 bases, and 6 bases lay between the germline ends. The germline gives CDR1 SGDLS, CDR2 YYNGEE. The CDR3 sequence is 12 residues long. This CDR3 is CASSGKDTEAFF. In DNA, the CDR3 is TGTGCCAGCAGCGGGAAAGACACTGAAGCTTTCTTT.

The V gene is TRBV27, the J gene TRBJ2-1, with 10 nucleotides matching TRBD2. Germline trimming cut 3 bases from V and 5 bases from J; bases unmatched to any gene: 4. Germline CDR1 is MNHEY and CDR2 is SMNVEV (reference sequence). This CDR3 comprises 15 residues. The CDR3 loop is CASSLQAGGHNEQFF. DNA of the CDR3: TGTGCCAGCAGTTTGCAAGCGGGGGGGCACAATGAGCAGTTCTTC.

CDR3 region: CASSRTDSARPQHF. DNA for the CDR3: TGTGCCAGCAGCAGGACGGACTCAGCGCGTCCCCAGCATTTT. The V and J genes are TRBV7-2 and TRBJ1-5, with D hard to call. CDR3 size: 14 residues. With 5 bases removed from V and 10 bases from J, the gap between germline ends came to 18 bases. Germline lookup yields CDR1 SGHTA and CDR2 FQGNSA.

This clone was counted a few times. The chain recombines TRBV5-1 with TRBJ2-7; D possibly corresponds to TRBD2 (5 bases). The V gene's germline CDR1 is SGHRS and CDR2 YFSETQ. V lost 4 bases to trimming and J lost 4 bases, with 12 bases between them. The CDR3 is made up of 13 amino acids. CDR3 protein: CASSPSGSYEQYF. For the CDR3, the DNA is TGCGCCAGCAGCCCCAGTGGGAGTTACGAGCAGTACTTC.

V and J are TRBV4-2 and TRBJ1-4; no firm D call. The CDR3 spans 14 residues. Germline V lookup: CDR1 LGHNA, CDR2 YNFKEQ. V lost 4 bases to trimming and J lost 6 bases, with 12 bases between them. CDR3 in amino acids: CASSLGEEHEKLFF. The DNA of the CDR3 is TGTGCCAGCAGCCTTGGGGAGGAACATGAAAAACTGTTTTTT.

This chain joins TRBV24-1 and TRBJ2-3, with 9 bases lining up with TRBD2. The junction had 5 bases not matched to a gene; V was cut back by 6 bases and J by 2 bases. This CDR3 comprises 15 residues. Germline values: CDR1 KGHDR, CDR2 SFDVKD. Here the CDR3 reads CATSSTSGSTDTQYF. CDR3 nucleotides: TGTGCCACCAGTTCCACTAGCGGGTCCACAGATACGCAGTATTTT.

The chain links TRBV28 to TRBJ2-6; tentatively, D is TRBD1 (7 bases). The CDR3 is 16 residues long. CDR1 is MDHEN, CDR2 SYDVKM, per germline. The V end lost 0 bases, the J end lost 4 bases, and 10 bases lay between the germline ends. The CDR3 spells CASSLWRDSGANVLTF. CDR3 sequence (DNA): TGTGCCAGCAGTTTATGGCGGGACAGCGGGGCCAACGTCCTGACTTTC.

The rearrangement joins TRBV28 to TRBJ2-5, with 7 bases that match TRBD2. This CDR3 has 14 amino acids. Trimming removed 10 bases from V and 2 bases from J; junction bases left unmatched: 10. Looked up from germline, CDR1 is MDHEN and CDR2 is SYDVKM. Here the CDR3 reads CATRGGQFQETQYF. CDR3 in DNA: TGTGCCACGCGGGGAGGGCAGTTTCAAGAGACCCAGTACTTC.

V usage is TRBV11-3 and J usage is TRBJ1-6; no firm D call. V was cut by 0 bases and J by 6 bases, with 9 bases left in between. Germline V gene lookup returns CDR1 SGHNT and CDR2 YENEEA. CDR3 size: 15 residues. The CDR3 loop reads CASSLEGPSNSPLHF. For the CDR3, the DNA is TGTGCCAGCAGCTTAGAAGGACCTTCTAATTCACCCCTCCACTTT. Full variable domain (missing parts from reference TRBV11-3 and TRBJ1-6): EAGVVQSPRYKIIEKKQPVAFWCNPISGHNTLYWYLQNLGQGPELLIRYENEEAVDDSQLPKDRFSAERLKGVDSTLKIQPAELGDSAVYLCASSLEGPSNSPLHFGNGTRLTVT.

The chain combines TRBV5-1 with TRBJ1-2; a weak D match, TRBD1 (6 bases). The CDR3 consists of 14 residues. Trimming took 7 bases from V and 3 from J, leaving 16 bases between them. Germline V gives CDR1 SGHRS, CDR2 YFSETQ. CDR3 nucleotides: TGCGCCAGCCATAGTTGGGGGGCCGACTATGGCTACACCTTC. As protein: CASHSWGADYGYTF.

CDR3 nucleotide sequence: TGTGCTAGTGGTTTGTTTTTATCACCCCTCCACTTT. Translation: CASGLFLSPLHF. The chain employs TRBV12-5 and TRBJ1-6, with D hard to call. The CDR3 is 12 residues long. CDR1 is LGHNT, CDR2 FRNRAP, per germline. Trimming pared 2 bases from V and 10 bases from J, leaving 6 bases between.

The genes are TRBV12-5 and TRBJ2-2; the match to TRBD2 covers 9 bases. The length of the CDR3 is 14 residues. Germline V gene lookup returns CDR1 LGHNT and CDR2 FRNRAP. V lost 3 bases and J lost 5; bases outside the gene matches: 1. The CDR3 protein is CASGFAGGTGELFF. The CDR3 nucleotides read TGTGCTAGTGGTTTCGCGGGAGGGACCGGGGAGCTGTTTTTT.

The chain is built from TRBV27 and TRBJ1-2; possibly TRBD1 for D (5 bases). From germline, CDR1 is MNHEY and CDR2 SMNVEV (reference sequence). V lost 6 bases and J 2 bases, leaving 16 bases between the germline ends. CDR3 size: 15 residues. CDR3 residues: CASRFLGTANYGYTF. The CDR3 bases are TGTGCCAGCAGATTTCTGGGGACCGCCAACTATGGCTACACCTTC.

The CDR3 sequence is CASSQVLQGYYGYTF. The CDR3 nucleotides read TGCGCCAGCAGCCAAGTACTCCAGGGGTACTATGGCTACACCTTC. The chain joins TRBV4-3 to TRBJ1-2, with TRBD1 as a possible D gene (6 bases). Trimming left V 1 base short and J 3 bases short, with 12 bases between. The CDR3 extends over 15 amino acids. Germline CDR1 reads LGHNA; CDR2 reads YSLEER.

The chain combines TRBV15 with TRBJ2-7; a possible D gene is TRBD2 (5 bases). This CDR3 region has 16 residues. Germline CDR1 and CDR2: LNHNV and YYDKDF (reference sequence). Trimming pared 0 bases from V and 0 bases from J, leaving 12 bases between. The CDR3 spells CATSRDLSAGSYEQYF. The CDR3 nucleotides are TGTGCCACCAGCAGAGATCTTAGCGCCGGCTCCTACGAGCAGTACTTC.

This chain joins TRBV9 and TRBJ2-7; possibly TRBD2 for D (5 bases). Germline values: CDR1 SGDLS, CDR2 YYNGEE. Trimming took off 4 bases at V and 0 bases at J, with 17 bases between the two ends. The CDR3 is 16 amino acids. CDR3 protein: CASSHSSSRSSYEQYF. As DNA, the CDR3 is TGTGCCAGCAGCCATTCTAGCTCCAGGAGCTCCTACGAGCAGTACTTC. Supplemented by reference TRBV9 and TRBJ2-7, the full variable domain reads DSGVTQTPKHLITATGQRVTLRCSPRSGDLSVYWYQQSLDQGLQFLIQYYNGEERAKGNILERFSAQQFPDLHSELNLSSLELGDSALYFCASSHSSSRSSYEQYFGPGTRLTVT.

V is TRBV20-1 and J is TRBJ2-3; 7 nucleotides align to TRBD1. Trimming at V came to 3 bases and at J to 1 base, leaving 1 base not matched to a gene. The CDR3 is 13 residues long. CDR1 and CDR2 (germline): DFQATT, SNEGSKA (reference sequence). CDR3 in amino acids: CSASTGGTDTQYF. The CDR3, as DNA: TGCAGTGCTAGTACAGGGGGCACAGATACGCAGTATTTT.

This clone was observed once. This chain links TRBV14 with TRBJ1-1; possibly TRBD1 for D (5 bases). Germline-derived CDR1 and CDR2 are SGHDN and FVKESK. The CDR3 contains 15 residues. V was shortened by 4 bases and J by 1 base, with 13 bases between the two germline ends. CDR3 region: CASSPRQQTNTEAFF. The CDR3 nucleotides read TGTGCCAGCAGCCCCCGACAGCAGACGAACACTGAAGCTTTCTTT.

This sequence joins TRBV21-1 and TRBJ1-5; whether TRBD1, the table's D call, matches the DNA was not checked. TRBV21-1 is tagged as a pseudogene. CDR3 length: 15 residues. The CDR3, as DNA: TGTGCCAGCAGCTTTTGGGACAGGGTAAGTCAGCCCCAGCATTTT. Its translation: CASSFWDRVSQPQHF.

This clone was seen only once. CDR3 in amino acids: CASSHGGDGYTF. The CDR3 nucleotides read TGTGCCAGCAGCCACGGGGGGGACGGCTACACCTTC. The chain recombines TRBV14 with TRBJ1-2, with TRBD1 as a possible D gene (5 bases). V was pared by 3 bases and J by 8 bases, with 10 bases between. Germline loops: CDR1 SGHDN, CDR2 FVKESK. The CDR3 loop spans 12 amino acids.

The V and J genes are TRBV19 and TRBJ1-5, with a weak D call TRBD1 (6 bases). Per germline, CDR1 LNHDA and CDR2 SQIVND (reference sequence). The CDR3 has 17 residues. Between the trimmed V and J ends, which lost 6 bases and 2 bases, there was a span of 20 bases. CDR3 bases: TGTGCCAGTAGAAACCGGGCCACAGGGTATGGCAATCAGCCCCAGCATTTT. Translated: CASRNRATGYGNQPQHF.

The V call is TRBV4-1, the J call TRBJ1-2; maybe TRBD1 (6 bases). The CDR3 has 16 amino acids. Germline CDR1 MGHRA, CDR2 YSYEKL. Trimming took 2 bases from V and 4 from J, leaving 17 bases between them. DNA for the CDR3: TGCGCCAGCAGCCAAACCCGCGGACAGCTCATCTATGGCTACACCTTC. Protein: CASSQTRGQLIYGYTF.